This is a list of T cell receptor beta chains from one sample in a study of blood T cell repertoires in COVID-19. Sequenced by immunoSEQ multiplex PCR; TCRdb stores in-frame clones only, minus some. The top ten clones hold 1.5% of a sample with about 180,000 clones, roughly 84% of them seen once. Sequencing input: peripheral blood. The receptor source for this set is a human donor in a cohort sampled during active COVID-19. CDR3s include the opening cysteine and the closing phenylalanine or tryptophan. D genes are given only for firm matches. Size tells how often a clone was seen (once, few, many) or the class of an expanded clone, and some rows leave it out.

d_call: TRBD1; clone_size: -; cdr3_length: 16; v_call: TRBV14; j_call: TRBJ2-7; cdr3_nt: TGTGCCAGCAGCCTCAGGCCGGGACAGGGCGGCTACGAGCAGTACTTC; cdr3_aa: CASSLRPGQGGYEQYF
d_call: TRBD1; clone_size: few; cdr3_length: 12; v_call: TRBV10-2; j_call: TRBJ2-5; cdr3_nt: TGCGCCAGTGGACAGGTCCAAGAGACCCAGTACTTC; cdr3_aa: CASGQVQETQYF
d_call: TRBD1; clone_size: -; cdr3_length: 15; v_call: TRBV24-1; j_call: TRBJ1-2; cdr3_nt: TGTGCCACCAGTGGGGGGACAGGGAAGAACTATGGCTACACCTTC; cdr3_aa: CATSGGTGKNYGYTF
d_call: TRBD1; clone_size: -; cdr3_length: 15; v_call: TRBV6-5; j_call: TRBJ1-6; cdr3_nt: TGTGCCAGCAGTCGGACACAGGGGGGTAATTCACCCCTCCACTTT; cdr3_aa: CASSRTQGGNSPLHF
d_call: TRBD2; clone_size: -; cdr3_length: 19; v_call: TRBV15; j_call: TRBJ2-5; cdr3_nt: TGTGCCACCAGCAACCCGATGGGCGCTAGCGGGAGGGCCGCAGAGACCCAGTACTTC; cdr3_aa: CATSNPMGASGRAAETQYF
d_call: TRBD1; clone_size: -; cdr3_length: 18; v_call: TRBV7-9; j_call: TRBJ2-5; cdr3_nt: TGTGCCAGCAGCTTAAGTGTGGCAACAGGGGGCAATTCGGTGACCCAGTACTTC; cdr3_aa: CASSLSVATGGNSVTQYF
d_call: -; clone_size: -; cdr3_length: 15; v_call: TRBV1; j_call: TRBJ1-1; cdr3_nt: TGCACCAGCAGCCACAGACAGGCGGCGAACACTGAAGCTTTCTTT; cdr3_aa: CTSSHRQAANTEAFF
d_call: -; clone_size: -; cdr3_length: 16; v_call: TRBV3-1/TRBV3-2; j_call: TRBJ1-1; cdr3_nt: TGTGCCAGCAGCCATTACAGGATCGGAATGGACACTGAAGCTTTCTTT; cdr3_aa: CASSHYRIGMDTEAFF
d_call: -; clone_size: -; cdr3_length: 14; v_call: TRBV3-1/TRBV3-2; j_call: TRBJ1-6; cdr3_nt: TGTGCCAGCAGCCAAGATTCGGGGGGATCACCCCTCCACTTT; cdr3_aa: CASSQDSGGSPLHF
d_call: -; clone_size: few; cdr3_length: 16; v_call: TRBV5-1; j_call: TRBJ1-6; cdr3_nt: TGCGCCAGCAGCTTGGGGCCGGGGGGAAGTAATTCACCCCTCCACTTT; cdr3_aa: CASSLGPGGSNSPLHF
d_call: -; clone_size: -; cdr3_length: 14; v_call: TRBV11-2; j_call: TRBJ1-5; cdr3_nt: TGTGCCAGCAGCGTTTTAGGCGGAGATCAGCCCCAGCATTTT; cdr3_aa: CASSVLGGDQPQHF
d_call: -; clone_size: -; cdr3_length: 14; v_call: TRBV11-2; j_call: TRBJ2-3; cdr3_nt: TGTGCCAGCAGCTACGACCCTACGGGAGATACGCAGTATTTT; cdr3_aa: CASSYDPTGDTQYF
d_call: TRBD2; clone_size: -; cdr3_length: 13; v_call: TRBV4-3; j_call: TRBJ2-1; cdr3_nt: TGCGCCAGCAGCGCCGGGAGGGTCAATGAGCAGTTCTTC; cdr3_aa: CASSAGRVNEQFF
d_call: TRBD2; clone_size: -; cdr3_length: 17; v_call: TRBV15; j_call: TRBJ2-3; cdr3_nt: TGTGCCACCAGCAGAGACTCTCGCGGGAGGAGCCCAGATACGCAGTATTTT; cdr3_aa: CATSRDSRGRSPDTQYF
d_call: TRBD1; clone_size: -; cdr3_length: 13; v_call: TRBV6-5; j_call: TRBJ1-2; cdr3_nt: TGTGCCAGCACCAGGACAGGCCAATATGGCTACACCTTC; cdr3_aa: CASTRTGQYGYTF
d_call: -; clone_size: -; cdr3_length: 15; v_call: TRBV28; j_call: TRBJ2-1; cdr3_nt: TGTGCCAGCAGTTTAAGACCACAGGGCTACAATGAGCAGTTCTTC; cdr3_aa: CASSLRPQGYNEQFF
d_call: -; clone_size: once; cdr3_length: 12; v_call: TRBV12-3/TRBV12-4; j_call: TRBJ1-1; cdr3_nt: TGTGCCAGTGCGGAGGGTTTCACTGAAGCTTTCTTT; cdr3_aa: CASAEGFTEAFF
d_call: -; clone_size: few; cdr3_length: 15; v_call: TRBV6-6; j_call: TRBJ1-4; cdr3_nt: TGTGCCAGCAGGGACCGACAGGCGAATAATGAAAAACTGTTTTTT; cdr3_aa: CASRDRQANNEKLFF
d_call: -; clone_size: -; cdr3_length: 15; v_call: TRBV2; j_call: TRBJ1-1; cdr3_nt: TGTGCCAGCACTCTACAGGGTGGGGTGAACACTGAAGCTTTCTTT; cdr3_aa: CASTLQGGVNTEAFF
d_call: TRBD2; clone_size: -; cdr3_length: 18; v_call: TRBV7-3; j_call: TRBJ2-2; cdr3_nt: TGTGCCAGCAGCTCCATGCCTAGCGGGGTGGCGGGCACCGGGGAGCTGTTTTTT; cdr3_aa: CASSSMPSGVAGTGELFF
d_call: -; clone_size: -; cdr3_length: 11; v_call: TRBV19; j_call: TRBJ1-2; cdr3_nt: TGTGCCAGTAGTGGGAGTTTAGGCTACACCTTC; cdr3_aa: CASSGSLGYTF
d_call: -; clone_size: -; cdr3_length: 14; v_call: TRBV12-5; j_call: TRBJ1-1; cdr3_nt: TGTGCTAGTGGTTTTGGGGGCGAGAACACTGAAGCTTTCTTT; cdr3_aa: CASGFGGENTEAFF
d_call: -; clone_size: -; cdr3_length: 14; v_call: TRBV19; j_call: TRBJ1-1; cdr3_nt: TGTGCCAGTAGTGTTCGCTCCGACACCCCCGAAGCTTTCTTT; cdr3_aa: CASSVRSDTPEAFF
d_call: -; clone_size: -; cdr3_length: 13; v_call: TRBV3-1/TRBV3-2; j_call: TRBJ2-7; cdr3_nt: TGTGCCAGCAGCCAAGATCCCGGGGACGAGCAGTACTTC; cdr3_aa: CASSQDPGDEQYF
d_call: TRBD1; clone_size: -; cdr3_length: 15; v_call: TRBV5-1; j_call: TRBJ1-1; cdr3_nt: TGCGCCAGCAGCCGCTCGGGACAGGGAGACACTGAAGCTTTCTTT; cdr3_aa: CASSRSGQGDTEAFF
d_call: TRBD1; clone_size: -; cdr3_length: 14; v_call: TRBV5-8; j_call: TRBJ2-7; cdr3_nt: TGTGCCAGCAGCTTTCTTCCAGGGGGCTACGAGCAGTACTTC; cdr3_aa: CASSFLPGGYEQYF
d_call: TRBD1; clone_size: -; cdr3_length: 13; v_call: TRBV19; j_call: TRBJ1-2; cdr3_nt: TGTGCCAGTCGGGACAGGGAGGGCTATGGCTACACCTTC; cdr3_aa: CASRDREGYGYTF
d_call: TRBD1; clone_size: -; cdr3_length: 15; v_call: TRBV5-4; j_call: TRBJ1-2; cdr3_nt: TGTGCCAGCAGCTTCGGGACAGGGGCGACCTATGGCTACACCTTC; cdr3_aa: CASSFGTGATYGYTF
d_call: -; clone_size: -; cdr3_length: 16; v_call: TRBV3-1/TRBV3-2; j_call: TRBJ1-6; cdr3_nt: TGTGCCAGCAGGCAGGCAGGGGTGAATGAAAATTCACCCCTCCACTTT; cdr3_aa: CASRQAGVNENSPLHF
d_call: TRBD1; clone_size: -; cdr3_length: 15; v_call: TRBV4-3; j_call: TRBJ2-7; cdr3_nt: TGCGCCAGCAGCCCGGACAGGGGGCTGTCCTACGAGCAGTACTTC; cdr3_aa: CASSPDRGLSYEQYF
d_call: -; clone_size: -; cdr3_length: 11; v_call: TRBV7-9; j_call: TRBJ2-7; cdr3_nt: TGTGCCAGCAGCCAGAACGGGGAGCAGTACTTC; cdr3_aa: CASSQNGEQYF
d_call: -; clone_size: -; cdr3_length: 14; v_call: TRBV5-4; j_call: TRBJ1-1; cdr3_nt: TGTGCCAGCAGCTTGAAGGGGGAGAACACTGAAGCTTTCTTT; cdr3_aa: CASSLKGENTEAFF
d_call: -; clone_size: -; cdr3_length: 13; v_call: TRBV11-3; j_call: TRBJ2-7; cdr3_nt: TGTGCCAGCATGGAGGGGAGTACTAGCGAGCAGTACTTC; cdr3_aa: CASMEGSTSEQYF
d_call: -; clone_size: -; cdr3_length: 14; v_call: TRBV27; j_call: TRBJ1-4; cdr3_nt: TGTGCCAGCAGTCTAGTCAGGGCGGTGGAAAAACTGTTTTTT; cdr3_aa: CASSLVRAVEKLFF
d_call: -; clone_size: -; cdr3_length: 13; v_call: TRBV27; j_call: TRBJ2-1; cdr3_nt: TGTGCCACCCGGGGTAGCGCTTACAATGAGCAGTTCTTC; cdr3_aa: CATRGSAYNEQFF
d_call: -; clone_size: few; cdr3_length: 15; v_call: TRBV3-1/TRBV3-2; j_call: TRBJ1-2; cdr3_nt: TGTGCCAGCAGCCAAGATCGTTGGACAAACTATGGCTACACCTTC; cdr3_aa: CASSQDRWTNYGYTF
d_call: -; clone_size: few; cdr3_length: 15; v_call: TRBV15; j_call: TRBJ2-7; cdr3_nt: TGTGCCACCAGCAGAGATCCGGGTTTCCCCTACGAGCAGTACTTC; cdr3_aa: CATSRDPGFPYEQYF
d_call: TRBD2; clone_size: -; cdr3_length: 14; v_call: TRBV6-5; j_call: TRBJ2-3; cdr3_nt: TGTGCCAGCATCCCTAGGGGAGGGTTAGATACGCAGTATTTT; cdr3_aa: CASIPRGGLDTQYF
d_call: TRBD1; clone_size: -; cdr3_length: 15; v_call: TRBV4-3; j_call: TRBJ1-2; cdr3_nt: TGCGCCAGCAGCAGGACAGGGGGGGTGAACTATGGCTACACCTTC; cdr3_aa: CASSRTGGVNYGYTF
d_call: -; clone_size: -; cdr3_length: 12; v_call: TRBV12-3/TRBV12-4; j_call: TRBJ2-2; cdr3_nt: TGTGCCAGCAGTCTGGAGGGCGGGGAGCTGTTTTTT; cdr3_aa: CASSLEGGELFF
d_call: TRBD1; clone_size: -; cdr3_length: 16; v_call: TRBV28; j_call: TRBJ2-7; cdr3_nt: TGTGCCAGCAGTATCGGACAGGGGCGAACCTCCTACGAGCAGTACTTC; cdr3_aa: CASSIGQGRTSYEQYF
d_call: -; clone_size: few; cdr3_length: 12; v_call: TRBV11-2; j_call: TRBJ2-7; cdr3_nt: TGTGCCAGCAGCCCTTCGGTCTACGAGCAGTACTTC; cdr3_aa: CASSPSVYEQYF
d_call: -; clone_size: -; cdr3_length: 12; v_call: TRBV29-1; j_call: TRBJ2-7; cdr3_nt: TGCAGCGCCCGACAGAGCTCCTACGAGCAGTACTTC; cdr3_aa: CSARQSSYEQYF
d_call: TRBD2; clone_size: -; cdr3_length: 15; v_call: TRBV5-1; j_call: TRBJ2-5; cdr3_nt: TGCGCCAGCAGCTTGGCCGGGACTAGTTCCAAGACCCAGTACTTC; cdr3_aa: CASSLAGTSSKTQYF
d_call: -; clone_size: -; cdr3_length: 14; v_call: TRBV5-4; j_call: TRBJ1-1; cdr3_nt: TGTGCCAGCAGCCCCCCCCGGGGGGACACTGAAGCTTTCTTT; cdr3_aa: CASSPPRGDTEAFF
d_call: TRBD1; clone_size: -; cdr3_length: 17; v_call: TRBV6-2/TRBV6-3; j_call: TRBJ1-3; cdr3_nt: TGTGCCAGCAGTTACGGGGGACAGGTCGGCTCTGGAAACACCATATATTTT; cdr3_aa: CASSYGGQVGSGNTIYF
d_call: TRBD1; clone_size: few; cdr3_length: 15; v_call: TRBV19; j_call: TRBJ2-7; cdr3_nt: TGTGCCAGTAGTCGGACCCCGGGACAGGCCTACGAGCAGTACTTC; cdr3_aa: CASSRTPGQAYEQYF
d_call: -; clone_size: once; cdr3_length: 16; v_call: TRBV4-2; j_call: TRBJ1-1; cdr3_nt: TGTGCCAGCAGCCAAGACTTGGCAGGCGAGAACACTGAAGCTTTCTTT; cdr3_aa: CASSQDLAGENTEAFF
d_call: -; clone_size: -; cdr3_length: 11; v_call: TRBV6-5; j_call: TRBJ2-2; cdr3_nt: TGTGCCGTGCGCGGGGCCGGGGAGCTGTTTTTT; cdr3_aa: CAVRGAGELFF
d_call: -; clone_size: -; cdr3_length: 16; v_call: TRBV4-3; j_call: TRBJ2-7; cdr3_nt: TGCGCCAGCAGCCAAGATGATGGGGGCAATTCCTACGAGCAGTACTTC; cdr3_aa: CASSQDDGGNSYEQYF
d_call: TRBD2; clone_size: once; cdr3_length: 16; v_call: TRBV4-3; j_call: TRBJ2-1; cdr3_nt: TGCGCCAGCAGCCAGGGGGGAGCGGGAAACTACAATGAGCAGTTCTTC; cdr3_aa: CASSQGGAGNYNEQFF
d_call: -; clone_size: -; cdr3_length: 15; v_call: TRBV6-5; j_call: TRBJ2-2; cdr3_nt: TGTGCCAGCCCCCCCGGGGAAGGAGGGACCGGGGAGCTGTTTTTT; cdr3_aa: CASPPGEGGTGELFF
d_call: TRBD1; clone_size: -; cdr3_length: 14; v_call: TRBV3-1/TRBV3-2; j_call: TRBJ1-6; cdr3_nt: TGTGCCAGCAGCCAGGGACAGTTCGATTCACCCCTCCACTTT; cdr3_aa: CASSQGQFDSPLHF
d_call: -; clone_size: -; cdr3_length: 13; v_call: TRBV5-1; j_call: TRBJ2-7; cdr3_nt: TGCGCCAGCAGCCGGGACTTTAGCTACGAGCAGTACTTC; cdr3_aa: CASSRDFSYEQYF
d_call: TRBD2; clone_size: -; cdr3_length: 16; v_call: TRBV11-3; j_call: TRBJ2-3; cdr3_nt: TGTGCCAGCAGCCATCCCCCCGGGACTACCACAGATACGCAGTATTTT; cdr3_aa: CASSHPPGTTTDTQYF
d_call: -; clone_size: -; cdr3_length: 16; v_call: TRBV11-2; j_call: TRBJ1-5; cdr3_nt: TGTGCCAGCAGCTTATCGGTTTACGGTGAAGCGCAGCCCCAGCATTTT; cdr3_aa: CASSLSVYGEAQPQHF
d_call: TRBD2; clone_size: -; cdr3_length: 15; v_call: TRBV29-1; j_call: TRBJ2-5; cdr3_nt: TGCAGCGTTGATCCTAGCGGGAGGGCTTTGGAGACCCAGTACTTC; cdr3_aa: CSVDPSGRALETQYF
d_call: TRBD2; clone_size: -; cdr3_length: 16; v_call: TRBV10-1; j_call: TRBJ2-3; cdr3_nt: TGCGCCAGCAGTCCGGGGACTAGCGGATCGGGAGATACGCAGTATTTT; cdr3_aa: CASSPGTSGSGDTQYF
d_call: -; clone_size: -; cdr3_length: 12; v_call: TRBV10-2; j_call: TRBJ2-7; cdr3_nt: TGCGCCAGCAACCAACAGGGCGACGAGCAGTACTTC; cdr3_aa: CASNQQGDEQYF
d_call: TRBD2; clone_size: -; cdr3_length: 16; v_call: TRBV7-2; j_call: TRBJ2-3; cdr3_nt: TGTGCCAGCAGCTCGACTAGCGGGACCTTCACAGATACGCAGTATTTT; cdr3_aa: CASSSTSGTFTDTQYF